These 28 T cell receptor beta chains originate from one sample sequenced in a study of blood T cell repertoires in COVID-19. The table came from immunoSEQ multiplex PCR; TCRdb's copy has only in-frame clones and leaves some out. The repertoire includes fewer than 300,000 clones, approximately 87% of them detected once, and about 1.6% sits in the top ten. The source material was peripheral blood. The receptors were sampled from a middle-aged woman who had recovered from COVID-19.

V is TRBV29-1 and J is TRBJ1-3; D remains ambiguous. The CDR3 is 12 amino acids. V lost 2 bases to trimming and J lost 2 bases, with 4 bases between them. Per the germline V gene, CDR1 is SQVTM and CDR2 is ANQGSEA. This CDR3 is CSVEKPGNTIYF. CDR3 coding DNA: TGCAGCGTTGAAAAGCCTGGAAACACCATATATTTT. Complete variable domain (other parts from reference TRBV29-1 and TRBJ1-3): SAVISQKPSRDICQRGTSLTIQCQVDSQVTMMFWYRQQPGQSLTLIATANQGSEATYESGFVIDKFPISRPNLTFSTLTVSNMSPEDSSIYLCSVEKPGNTIYFGEGSWLTVV.

V usage is TRBV5-6 and J usage is TRBJ1-5; tentatively, D is TRBD1 (5 bases). Trimming took off 0 bases at V and 6 bases at J, with 16 bases between the two ends. The germline gives CDR1 SGHDT, CDR2 YYEEEE. The length of the CDR3 is 16 residues. The CDR3, as DNA: TGTGCCAGCAGCTTGGATGCAGGGCAGGGAATTCAGCCCCAGCATTTT. Protein product: CASSLDAGQGIQPQHF.

The chain uses TRBV2 and TRBJ2-2; D possibly corresponds to TRBD1 (7 bases). The CDR3 is 14 residues long. The V gene lost 2 bases and the J gene lost 7 bases, with 11 bases spanning the gap. Germline V gives CDR1 SNHLY, CDR2 FYNNEI. This CDR3 is CASSEQQGGGELFF. The CDR3 DNA reads as TGTGCCAGCAGTGAACAGCAGGGGGGCGGGGAGCTGTTTTTT.

Details on this clone: This same CDR3 is encoded by further DNA sequences in the sample. The chain employs TRBV11-3 and TRBJ1-3; TRBD1 is a possible D gene (5 bases). The V and J ends lost 5 bases and 0 bases respectively, with 5 bases between them. The V gene's germline CDR1 is SGHNT and CDR2 YENEEA. The CDR3 loop spans 13 amino acids. The CDR3 here is CASSTGSGNTIYF. The CDR3 coding sequence is TGTGCCAGCAGCACAGGCTCTGGAAACACCATATATTTT.

This clone has just a few counts. In nucleotides, the CDR3 is TGTGCCAGCAGGCGGACAGGGACCAACCCCGTTGCTTTCTTT. Translation: CASRRTGTNPVAFF. The chain employs TRBV7-2 and TRBJ1-1; 8 bases match TRBD1. V lost 6 bases to trimming and J lost 11 bases; unmatched junction nucleotides: 14. Germline loops: CDR1 SGHTA, CDR2 FQGNSA. The CDR3 is made up of 14 amino acids.

The rearrangement joins TRBV29-1 to TRBJ1-1; 9 bases line up with TRBD1. Germline CDR1 is SQVTM and CDR2 is ANQGSEA. V lost 1 base, J lost 10 bases, and 4 bases stayed unmatched. This CDR3 contains 12 residues. The CDR3 DNA sequence: TGCAGCGTTGAAGCTGGGACAGGGATAGCTTTCTTT. Its translation is CSVEAGTGIAFF.

V is TRBV15 and J is TRBJ1-2; 7 nucleotides align to TRBD1. Trimming took 5 bases from V and 6 from J; bases not matched to a gene: 12. The V gene's germline CDR1 is LNHNV and CDR2 YYDKDF (reference sequence). The CDR3 sequence is 15 residues long. CDR3 coding DNA: TGTGCCACCAGCTCAGAGTCGTGGACAGGTGATGGCTACACCTTC. It yields the protein CATSSESWTGDGYTF.

The rearrangement joins TRBV5-4 to TRBJ1-2; D may be TRBD1 (5 bases). Germline values: CDR1 SGHNT, CDR2 YYREEE (reference sequence). V lost 4 bases and J lost 3, with 13 bases in between. The CDR3 sequence is 14 residues long. CDR3 coding DNA: TGTGCCAGCAGCCGACAGACCGCGGACTATGGCTACACCTTC. Its translation: CASSRQTADYGYTF.

This clone was recorded once. This chain links TRBV12-3 or TRBV12-4 with TRBJ1-6; D is unclear. V lost 3 bases, J lost 9 bases, and 6 bases lay in between. The CDR3 totals 12 residues. The CDR3 loop reads CASSLASSPLHF. The CDR3, as DNA: TGTGCCAGCAGTTTGGCCAGTTCACCCCTCCACTTT.

This clone was observed a single time. The chain has TRBV5-1 and TRBJ2-7; unclear D gene. Per the germline V gene, CDR1 is SGHRS and CDR2 is YFSETQ. The CDR3 runs 14 residues. V gave up 5 bases and J gave up 3 bases, with 15 bases separating them. The CDR3 protein is CASSSNNPSYEQYF. CDR3 nucleotide sequence: TGCGCCAGCAGTTCGAACAACCCAAGCTACGAGCAGTACTTC.

The chain links TRBV30 to TRBJ1-3; perhaps TRBD1 as D (5 bases). CDR3 length: 16 residues. The germline gives CDR1 GTSNPN, CDR2 SVGIG (reference sequence). Trimming took off 0 bases at V and 0 bases at J, with 12 bases between the two ends. As DNA, the CDR3 is TGTGCCTGGAGTGTTTGGGGGGTGAGCTCTGGAAACACCATATATTTT. Translated: CAWSVWGVSSGNTIYF.

The chain has TRBV18 and TRBJ1-6, with D maybe TRBD1 (6 bases). The CDR3 runs 15 residues. In germline, CDR1 is KGHSH, CDR2 LQKENI. Trimming took off 1 base at V and 8 bases at J, with 12 bases between the two ends. The CDR3 spells CASSPRTESDSPLHF. The CDR3 DNA reads as TGTGCCAGCTCACCACGGACAGAGTCCGATTCACCCCTCCACTTT.

This clone was seen only a few times. V is TRBV5-8 and J is TRBJ1-1; 7 bases align to TRBD1. The CDR3 consists of 14 residues. The V and J ends lost 4 bases and 1 base, in that order; junction bases with no gene match: 4. From germline, CDR1 is SGHTS and CDR2 YDEGEE. The CDR3, as DNA: TGTGCCAGCAGCCGACAGGGAACGAACACTGAAGCTTTCTTT. Translating gives CASSRQGTNTEAFF.

The chain couples TRBV5-5 to TRBJ1-5; 9 bases line up with TRBD1. CDR3 length: 14 residues. Germline V gene sequence: CDR1 SGHKS, CDR2 YYEKEE (reference sequence). The V gene end was trimmed by 4 bases and the J gene end by 4 bases; junction bases not matched to a gene: 3. This CDR3 reads CASSPTGGNQPQHF. In nucleotides, the CDR3 is TGTGCCAGCAGCCCGACAGGGGGGAATCAGCCCCAGCATTTT.

This chain uses TRBV18 with TRBJ2-1; the match to TRBD2 covers 10 bases. The CDR3 is 15 residues long. The junction had 6 bases not matched to a gene; V was cut back by 3 bases and J by 7 bases. CDR1 and CDR2 from the germline V gene are KGHSH and LQKENI. The CDR3 is CASSPPSGGANEQFF. The CDR3 region has the DNA TGTGCCAGCTCACCCCCGAGCGGGGGGGCAAATGAGCAGTTCTTC.

V gene TRBV5-1 combines with J gene TRBJ2-1, with TRBD2 as a possible D gene (7 bases). The V gene lost 5 bases and the J gene lost 5 bases, with 20 bases spanning the gap. The germline CDR1 and CDR2 sequences are SGHRS and YFSETQ. This CDR3 comprises 16 residues. The CDR3 loop is CASREGGAPLDNEQFF. CDR3 DNA sequence: TGCGCCAGCAGAGAAGGGGGGGCCCCTCTGGACAATGAGCAGTTCTTC.

This clone was observed at least ten times. This sequence joins TRBV2 and TRBJ2-1, with 10 bases lining up with TRBD1. Looked up from germline, CDR1 is SNHLY and CDR2 is FYNNEI. J was trimmed by 4 bases and V by 1 base; bases with no gene match: 1. The CDR3 extends over 15 amino acids. Written as DNA, the CDR3 is TGTGCCAGCAGTGAAGGGGACAGGGGATACAATGAGCAGTTCTTC. It is translated as CASSEGDRGYNEQFF.

This sequence joins TRBV30 and TRBJ1-1; tentative D call: TRBD1 (6 bases). The CDR3 has 14 amino acids. V was trimmed by 2 bases and J by 1 base, leaving 11 bases between them. The germline CDR1 and CDR2 sequences are GTSNPN and SVGIG (reference sequence). The CDR3 reads CAWSQGHSNTEAFF. The DNA of the CDR3 is TGTGCCTGGAGTCAGGGACATTCGAACACTGAAGCTTTCTTT.

The CDR3 nucleotides read TGTGCCAGCAGCCCCCGGGGAGGGGTAGATACGCAGTATTTT. This sequence encodes CASSPRGGVDTQYF. This chain uses TRBV5-4 with TRBJ2-3; 7 nucleotides match TRBD2. The CDR3 runs to 14 residues. Germline CDR1 and CDR2: SGHNT and YYREEE (reference sequence). The V gene end was trimmed by 4 bases and the J gene end by 5 bases; junction bases not matched to a gene: 7.

The V and J genes are TRBV30 and TRBJ2-3, with a tentative D call TRBD2 (7 bases). The ends were cut back, 1 base at V and 7 bases at J, with 12 bases in the middle. Germline values: CDR1 GTSNPN, CDR2 SVGIG (reference sequence). This CDR3 has 13 amino acids. CDR3 DNA: TGTGCCTGGAGTGGCGCGGGGGCTAATACGCAGTATTTT. Protein: CAWSGAGANTQYF.

This sequence joins TRBV20-1 and TRBJ1-3, with a weak D call TRBD1 (6 bases). The CDR3 has 14 residues. V lost 3 bases to trimming and J lost 2 bases, with 11 bases between them. Germline CDR1 is DFQATT and CDR2 is SNEGSKA (reference sequence). CDR3 protein: CSASSGGTGNTIYF. The DNA of the CDR3 is TGCAGTGCTAGTTCGGGGGGCACTGGAAACACCATATATTTT.

The chain joins TRBV10-1 to TRBJ2-1; the D gene is possibly TRBD1 (6 bases). In germline, CDR1 is WNHNN, CDR2 SYGVQD (reference sequence). This CDR3 spans 13 amino acids. Trimming cost V 5 bases and J 9 bases, with 14 bases left between them. The CDR3 spells CASSQQGSSEQFF. CDR3 DNA: TGCGCCAGCAGTCAACAGGGTTCTTCTGAGCAGTTCTTC.

V gene TRBV10-1 combines with J gene TRBJ1-1; the D gene is possibly TRBD1 (5 bases). Germline loops: CDR1 WNHNN, CDR2 SYGVQD (reference sequence). V was pared by 11 bases and J by 3 bases, with 16 bases between. The CDR3 spans 13 residues. Written as DNA, the CDR3 is TGCGCCTCCCGACGGCAACAGGACACTGAAGCTTTCTTT. This translates into CASRRQQDTEAFF.

The sample holds a few counts of this clone. The chain employs TRBV18 and TRBJ1-6; no clear D gene. The CDR3 contains 14 residues. Trimming stripped 2 bases from V and 7 bases from J, with 9 bases between. Looked up from germline, CDR1 is KGHSH and CDR2 is LQKENI. The CDR3 DNA sequence: TGTGCCAGCTCACCAAAGCGGGAGAATTCACCCCTCCACTTT. It encodes CASSPKRENSPLHF.

The chain combines TRBV2 with TRBJ2-5; 7 bases align to TRBD2. V trimming: 8 bases; J trimming: 5 bases; junction bases outside the gene matches: 14. This CDR3 comprises 15 residues. Germline CDR1 SNHLY, CDR2 FYNNEI. The CDR3 coding sequence is TGTGCCAGCGGTGGGGTTTCCGGGAGGAGGGAGACCCAGTACTTC. Translation gives CASGGVSGRRETQYF.

The chain is built from TRBV12-3 or TRBV12-4 and TRBJ2-3; perhaps TRBD1 as D (6 bases). V dropped 5 bases and J dropped 2 bases, with 8 bases sitting between them. CDR3 size: 13 residues. The CDR3 loop reads CASSQGTTDTQYF. CDR3 in DNA: TGTGCCAGCAGTCAGGGGACCACAGATACGCAGTATTTT.

This clone was counted a single time. The chain recombines TRBV15 with TRBJ1-2, with D possibly TRBD1 on 6 matching bases. Germline loops: CDR1 LNHNV, CDR2 YYDKDF (reference sequence). Trimming cost V 3 bases and J 8 bases, with 16 bases left between them. The CDR3 is 14 residues long. The CDR3 coding sequence is TGTGCCACCAGCAGCTGGCAGGGGTCGGACGGCTACACCTTC. Encoded protein: CATSSWQGSDGYTF. The full variable domain, completed using reference TRBV15 and TRBJ1-2, is DAMVIQNPRYQVTQFGKPVTLSCSQTLNHNVMYWYQQKSSQAPKLLFHYYDKDFNNEADTPDNFQSRRPNTSFCFLDIRSPGLGDTAMYLCATSSWQGSDGYTFGSGTRLTVV.

J is TRBJ1-2 and V is TRBV27; the D gene is possibly TRBD1 (6 bases). Germline V gene sequence: CDR1 MNHEY, CDR2 SMNVEV (reference sequence). V lost 2 bases to trimming and J lost 3 bases, with 13 bases between them. The CDR3 covers 15 residues. DNA for the CDR3: TGTGCCAGCAGTTTAGAGCCGGGACACCACTATGGCTACACCTTC. Translation: CASSLEPGHHYGYTF.